The source of this T cell receptor beta chain is a study of Graves' ophthalmopathy and Graves' hyperthyroidism. V lost 5 bases and J 1 base, leaving 11 bases between the germline ends. CDR1 SGHTA and CDR2 FQGTGA come from the germline V gene. This CDR3 contains 14 residues. This clonotype was seen at least ten times. From RNA, the CDR3 regions of TCR beta chains were amplified and sequenced. The library came from an HTBI-primed first-round RT-PCR and a second-round multiplex PCR. TCRdb reanalysed the multiplex PCR reads using MiXCR and keeps one entry per CDR3 protein. The data show some 1.1 million distinct CDR3 sequences, roughly 35% seen once.

This chain uses TRBV7-3 with TRBJ1-1; D unresolved. Material: peripheral blood or thyroid tissue (not recorded which). The clonotype was recovered from an adult man with Graves' hyperthyroidism. The CDR3 DNA follows: TGTGCCAGCAGCCCGAACTCAGCGAACACTGAAGCTTTCTTT. Protein sequence: CASSPNSANTEAFF.